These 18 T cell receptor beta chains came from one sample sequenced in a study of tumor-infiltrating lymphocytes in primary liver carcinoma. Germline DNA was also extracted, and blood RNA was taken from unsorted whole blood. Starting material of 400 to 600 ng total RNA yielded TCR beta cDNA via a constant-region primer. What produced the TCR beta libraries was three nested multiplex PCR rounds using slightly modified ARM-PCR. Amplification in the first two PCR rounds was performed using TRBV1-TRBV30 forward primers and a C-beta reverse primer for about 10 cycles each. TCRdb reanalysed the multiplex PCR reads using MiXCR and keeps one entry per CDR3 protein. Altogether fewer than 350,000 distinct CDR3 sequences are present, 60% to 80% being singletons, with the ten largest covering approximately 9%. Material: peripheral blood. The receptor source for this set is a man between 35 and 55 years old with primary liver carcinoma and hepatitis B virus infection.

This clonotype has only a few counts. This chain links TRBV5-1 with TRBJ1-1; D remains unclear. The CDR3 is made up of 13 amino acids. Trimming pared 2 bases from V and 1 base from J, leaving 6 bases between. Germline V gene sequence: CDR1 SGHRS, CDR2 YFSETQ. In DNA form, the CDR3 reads TGCGCCAGCAGCTTTTACAGGAACACTGAAGCTTTCTTT. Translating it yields CASSFYRNTEAFF.

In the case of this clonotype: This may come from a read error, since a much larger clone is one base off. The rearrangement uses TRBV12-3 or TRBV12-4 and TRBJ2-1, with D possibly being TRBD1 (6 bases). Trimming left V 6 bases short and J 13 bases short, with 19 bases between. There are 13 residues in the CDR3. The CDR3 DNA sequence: TGTGCCAGCAGCCTCGGACAGAAGGAGACCCAGTTCTTC. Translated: CASSLGQKETQFF.

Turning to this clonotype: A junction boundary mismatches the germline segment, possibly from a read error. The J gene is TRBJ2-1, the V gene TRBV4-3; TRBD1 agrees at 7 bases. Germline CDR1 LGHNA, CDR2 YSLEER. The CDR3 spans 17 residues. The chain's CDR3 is CASSLDLAGGPQNDQFF. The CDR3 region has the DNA TGCGCCAGCAGCCTGGACCTCGCAGGGGGTCCACAAAATGATCAGTTCTTC.

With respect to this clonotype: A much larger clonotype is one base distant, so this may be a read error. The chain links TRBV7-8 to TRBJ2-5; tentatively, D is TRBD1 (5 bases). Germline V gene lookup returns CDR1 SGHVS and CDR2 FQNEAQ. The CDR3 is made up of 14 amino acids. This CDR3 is CASSLGQTQGTQYF. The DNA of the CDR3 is TGTGCCAGCAGCTTAGGACAGACCCAAGGGACCCAGTACTTC.

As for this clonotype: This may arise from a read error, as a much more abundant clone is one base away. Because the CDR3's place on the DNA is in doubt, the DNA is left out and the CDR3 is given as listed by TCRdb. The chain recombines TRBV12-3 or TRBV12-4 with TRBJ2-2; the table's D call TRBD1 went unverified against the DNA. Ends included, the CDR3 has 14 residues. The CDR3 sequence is CASSFGTGSGKLSF.

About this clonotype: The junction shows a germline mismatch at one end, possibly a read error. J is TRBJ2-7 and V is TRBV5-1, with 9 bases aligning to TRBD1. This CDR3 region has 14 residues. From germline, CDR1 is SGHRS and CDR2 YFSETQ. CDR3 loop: CVSSFGQGSDEQYF. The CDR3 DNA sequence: TGCGTCAGCAGCTTCGGACAGGGGAGCGACGAGCAGTACTTC. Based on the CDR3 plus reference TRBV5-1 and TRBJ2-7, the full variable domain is KAGVTQTPRYLIKTRGQQVTLSCSPISGHRSVSWYQQTPGQGLQFLFEYFSETQRNKGNFPGRFSGRQFSNSRSEMNVSTLELGDSALYLCVSSFGQGSDEQYFGPGTRLTVT.

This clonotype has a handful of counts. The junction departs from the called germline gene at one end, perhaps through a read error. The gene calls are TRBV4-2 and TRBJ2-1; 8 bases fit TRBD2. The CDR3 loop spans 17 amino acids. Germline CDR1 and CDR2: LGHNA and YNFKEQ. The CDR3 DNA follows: TGTGCCAGCACCAAAGAACCGAGCGGGAGCTCCTACAATGAGCAGTCCTTC. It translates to CASTKEPSGSSYNEQSF.

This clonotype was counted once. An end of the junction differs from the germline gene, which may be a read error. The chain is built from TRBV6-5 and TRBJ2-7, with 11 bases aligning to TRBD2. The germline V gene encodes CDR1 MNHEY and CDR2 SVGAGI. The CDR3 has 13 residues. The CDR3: CVSRLAGSYKQYF. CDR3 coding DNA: TGTGTCAGCAGACTAGCGGGGAGCTACAAGCAGTACTTC.

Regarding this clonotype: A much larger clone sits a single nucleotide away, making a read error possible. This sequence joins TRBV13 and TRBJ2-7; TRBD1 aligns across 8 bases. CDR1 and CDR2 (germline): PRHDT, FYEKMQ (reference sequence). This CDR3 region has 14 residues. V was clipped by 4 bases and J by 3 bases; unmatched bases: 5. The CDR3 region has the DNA TGTGCCAGCAGCTCATGGGGACAGGTCTACGAGCAGTACTTC. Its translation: CASSSWGQVYEQYF.

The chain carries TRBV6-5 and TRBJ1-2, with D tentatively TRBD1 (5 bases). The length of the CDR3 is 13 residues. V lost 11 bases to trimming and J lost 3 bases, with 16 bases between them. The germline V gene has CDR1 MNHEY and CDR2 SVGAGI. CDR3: CAVFAGNDYGYTF. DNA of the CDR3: TGTGCCGTATTTGCAGGGAACGACTATGGCTACACCTTC.

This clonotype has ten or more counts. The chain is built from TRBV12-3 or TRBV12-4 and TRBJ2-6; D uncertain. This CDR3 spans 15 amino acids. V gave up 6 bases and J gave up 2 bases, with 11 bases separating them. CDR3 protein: CASRRLLAGANVLTF. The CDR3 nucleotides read TGTGCCAGCAGACGACTGCTTGCTGGGGCCAACGTCCTGACTTTC.

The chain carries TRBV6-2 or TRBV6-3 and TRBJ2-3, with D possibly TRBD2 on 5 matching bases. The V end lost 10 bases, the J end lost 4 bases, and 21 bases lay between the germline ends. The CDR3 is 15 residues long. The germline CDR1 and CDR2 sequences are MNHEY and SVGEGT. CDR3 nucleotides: TGTGCCAACAGCCCGACTACTGTAGGATCAGATACGCAGTATTTT. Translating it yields CANSPTTVGSDTQYF.

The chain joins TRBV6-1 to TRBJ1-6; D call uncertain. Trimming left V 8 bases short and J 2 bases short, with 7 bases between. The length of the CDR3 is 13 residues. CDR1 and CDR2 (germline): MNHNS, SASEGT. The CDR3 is CASAGPYNSPLHF. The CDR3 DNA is TGTGCCAGCGCAGGCCCCTATAATTCACCCCTCCACTTT.

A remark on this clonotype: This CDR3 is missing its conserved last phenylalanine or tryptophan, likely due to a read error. The CDR3 loop is CASSLDPPGPKYYNEQFL. The DNA for the CDR3 is TGTGCCAGCAGCTTAGATCCCCCGGGACCAAAATACTACAATGAGCAGTTCCTT. J is TRBJ2-1 and V is TRBV11-3; TRBD1 or TRBD2 may be the D gene (5 bases each). Between the trimmed V and J ends, which lost 0 bases and 3 bases, there was a span of 18 bases. The CDR3 spans 18 residues. Germline CDR1 SGHNT, CDR2 YENEEA.

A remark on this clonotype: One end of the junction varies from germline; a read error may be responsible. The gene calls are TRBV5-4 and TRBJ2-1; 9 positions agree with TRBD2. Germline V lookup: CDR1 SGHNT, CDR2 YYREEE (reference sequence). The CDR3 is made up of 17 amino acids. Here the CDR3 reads CASSLGGIAGAYIEQFF. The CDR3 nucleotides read TGTGCCAGCAGCTTGGGGGGTATAGCGGGAGCCTACATTGAGCAGTTCTTC.

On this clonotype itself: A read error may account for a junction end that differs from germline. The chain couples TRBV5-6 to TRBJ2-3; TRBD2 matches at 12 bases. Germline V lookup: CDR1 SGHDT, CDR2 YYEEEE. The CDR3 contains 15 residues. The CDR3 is CVSSSATSGGDTQYF. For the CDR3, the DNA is TGTGTCAGCAGCTCCGCTACTAGCGGGGGGGATACGCAGTATTTT.

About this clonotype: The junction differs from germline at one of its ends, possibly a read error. The DNA for the CDR3 is TGTGCCGGCAGCCAAGTTATCGGCGGGAGTATATATACGCAGTATTTT. Translation gives CAGSQVIGGSIYTQYF. The gene calls are TRBV4-2 and TRBJ2-3; TRBD2 agrees at 7 bases. This CDR3 is built from 16 residues. The V gene's germline CDR1 is LGHNA and CDR2 YNFKEQ.

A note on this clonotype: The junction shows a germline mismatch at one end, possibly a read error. CDR3 nucleotides: TGTGCCATCAAGGGGGCAGACAATAAGCAGTTCTTC. Protein: CAIKGADNKQFF. This sequence joins TRBV10-3 and TRBJ2-1; 7 nucleotides match TRBD1. This CDR3 is 12 amino acids long. Germline V gives CDR1 ENHRY, CDR2 SYGVKD.